Sequencing of this TCR beta chain was carried out in a study of T cell responses to AZD1222 COVID-19 vaccine. The study, taken as a whole, reports: Baseline antibody screening turned up just six seropositive AZD1222 recipients. Recipients of two AZD1222 doses showed rising Spike-specific TCR breadth and depth. Clonal diversity may have been underestimated in mostly white British donors.

Turning to this clone: Its target is unknown.

Sequencing was performed with immunoSEQ multiplex PCR; in TCRdb, only in-frame clones are kept and a portion is missing. The sample shows roughly 96,000 clones, roughly 90% of them seen only once. The starting material was peripheral blood, obtained on day 0 of AZD1222 vaccination. The origin of this receptor is an adult in good health.

Here the CDR3 reads CATPPRIRDRKPSFYGYTF. In DNA form, the CDR3 reads TGTGCCACCCCACCCCGAATCCGGGACAGAAAACCTAGCTTCTATGGCTACACCTTC. The gene calls are TRBV27 and TRBJ1-2, with 7 bases lining up with TRBD1. Germline V lookup: CDR1 MNHEY, CDR2 SMNVEV (reference sequence). The trim removed 10 bases at V and 4 bases at J, leaving 27 bases unmatched. This CDR3 has 19 amino acids.